This TCR beta chain was sequenced during a study of blood T cell repertoires in COVID-19. Overall study context: Samples taken during acute and convalescent COVID-19 were collected in the United States, Italy and Spain. PBMCs, B-cell-depleted T cells, or T cells were the source of the cDNA or gDNA that made up the material.

V lost 5 bases, J lost 2 bases, and 8 bases stayed unmatched. Germline CDR1 and CDR2: SGHTA and FQGTGA. The CDR3 is 16 residues long. In the source study's methods: Reference gene primer amplification gave nucleated cell count estimates. Sequenced by immunoSEQ multiplex PCR; TCRdb stores in-frame clones only, minus some. V and J calls and clone size are those listed in that table; D and trimming were worked out from the DNA. The sample includes about 260,000 clones, roughly 86% of them seen just once. The source material was peripheral blood. The sequence was collected from a man aged 35 to 55 who had recovered from COVID-19. V is TRBV7-3 and J is TRBJ2-2, with 7 bases fitting TRBD2. This CDR3 is CASSPPGGPNTGELFF. The CDR3 DNA is TGTGCCAGCAGCCCGCCGGGAGGACCAAACACCGGGGAGCTGTTTTTT. The entire variable domain, with the rest obtained from reference TRBV7-3 and TRBJ2-2, is as follows: GAGVSQTPSNKVTEKGKYVELRCDPISGHTALYWYRQSLGQGPEFLIYFQGTGAADDSGLPNDRFFAVRPEGSVSTLKIQRTERGDSAVYLCASSPPGGPNTGELFFGEGSRLTVL.